This T cell receptor beta chain was sequenced in a study of blood T cell repertoires in COVID-19. Here immunoSEQ multiplex PCR was the method, and the copy in TCRdb shows in-frame clones only, minus some. The repertoire holds approximately 250,000 clones, with approximately 87% as singletons. Germline V lookup: CDR1 SQVTM, CDR2 ANQGSEA. The CDR3 has 14 residues. V was pared by 5 bases and J by 3 bases, with 1 base of the junction left unmatched. V and J are TRBV29-1 and TRBJ2-3; 14 positions match TRBD2. The sequenced sample was peripheral blood. The source of this sequence is a man between 60 and 75 years old who had recovered from COVID-19. The CDR3 reads CSVRLAGGTDTQYF. CDR3 bases: TGCAGCGTTCGACTAGCGGGAGGGACAGATACGCAGTATTTT.